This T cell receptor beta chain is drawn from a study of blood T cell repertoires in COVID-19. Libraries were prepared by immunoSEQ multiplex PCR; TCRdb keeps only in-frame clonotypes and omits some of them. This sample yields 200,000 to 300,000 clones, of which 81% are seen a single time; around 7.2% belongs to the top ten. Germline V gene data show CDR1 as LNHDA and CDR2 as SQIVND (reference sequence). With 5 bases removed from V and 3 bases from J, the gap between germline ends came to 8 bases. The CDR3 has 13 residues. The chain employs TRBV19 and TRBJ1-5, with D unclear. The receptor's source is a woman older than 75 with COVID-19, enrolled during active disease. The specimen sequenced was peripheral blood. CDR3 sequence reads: CASSPTINQPQHF. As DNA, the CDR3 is TGTGCCAGTAGTCCGACAATCAATCAGCCCCAGCATTTT.